These T cell receptor beta chains were read from a single sample in a study of OX40 agonist ivuxolimab in advanced cancers. The method was immunoSEQ multiplex PCR; TCRdb's version includes in-frame clones alone and lacks a portion of them. The sample has roughly 72,000 clones; roughly nine tenths are singletons. Sequencing was performed on CD4+ or CD8+ T cells sorted from blood, taken in a trial of the OX40 agonist ivuxolimab. The receptors were sampled from an adult with an advanced solid tumor such as melanoma, head and neck, liver or kidney cancer. Each CDR3 is given with its conserved first and last residue. Each record gives: V gene, D gene, J gene, clone size, CDR3 DNA, CDR3 protein. The D gene is left open where the match is weak. Clone size is stated in some rows and not others, as once, few, many or a class when expanded.

TRBV18,TRBD2,TRBJ2-3,-,TGTGCCAGCTCACCTAGCGGGGGCACAGATACGCAGTATTTT,CASSPSGGTDTQYF
TRBV19,-,TRBJ2-2,few,TGTGCCAGTAGCGGAGGCGGCAGGTTTAACACCGGGGAGCTGTTTTTT,CASSGGGRFNTGELFF
TRBV10-3,TRBD2,TRBJ2-3,-,TGTGCCTCGGGGACTAGCGGCACAGATACGCAGTATTTT,CASGTSGTDTQYF
TRBV7-9,TRBD1,TRBJ2-7,-,TGTGCCAGCAGCACCCGGGACAGGGAGAGTAGCGAGCAGTACTTC,CASSTRDRESSEQYF
TRBV4-1,-,TRBJ1-1,-,TGCGCCAGCAGCCAAGGTGCGGTAGTGAACACTGAAGCTTTCTTT,CASSQGAVVNTEAFF
TRBV7-2,-,TRBJ2-7,-,TGTGCCAGCAGCTTAGAATTAGGGGCCTACGAGCAGTACTTC,CASSLELGAYEQYF
TRBV7-9,-,TRBJ1-6,-,TGTGCCAGCAGCTTAGAGGGGGGTAGTTCACCCCTCCACTTT,CASSLEGGSSPLHF
TRBV18,-,TRBJ1-1,few,TGTGCCAGCTCAATGACAGGCGTGGACACTGAAGCTTTCTTT,CASSMTGVDTEAFF
TRBV7-9,-,TRBJ2-5,-,TGTGCCAGCAGCTCGCGGGCAACCCAAGAGACCCAGTACTTC,CASSSRATQETQYF
TRBV18,-,TRBJ2-7,-,TGTGCCAGCTCACCCCAGGGCCATTCCTCCTACGAGCAGTACTTC,CASSPQGHSSYEQYF
TRBV11-2,TRBD2,TRBJ2-7,-,TGTGCCAGCAGTGTATCACTAGCGGGGGTACGCGAGCAGTACTTC,CASSVSLAGVREQYF